There are a few counts of the clone carrying this T cell receptor beta chain. Its target is unknown. V gave up 4 bases and J gave up 3 bases; unmatched junction bases: 5. Per the germline V gene, CDR1 is MGHDK and CDR2 is SYGVNS. This CDR3 region has 16 residues. This sample was included in a study of blood T cells in healthy people across ages. Study results and limitations: Higher diversity, along with more naive CD4+ cells, distinguished long-lived donors from aged donors.

A second PCR, run for roughly 7 to 12 cycles, used a sample-barcoded 5' primer plus a J-beta primer mix. Each of the cDNA molecules was tagged by a template-switch adaptor with 12 random nucleotides. TCRdb passed the 5' RACE reads through MiXCR, listing each CDR3 protein once. This sample carries 600,000 to 1,000,000 distinct CDR3 sequences, around 25% of them seen once, and the ten largest clones take under 4.5%. Roughly 10 milliliters of peripheral blood were drawn from each donor. The same data also went into a second study, on T cells of mothers and their children. Per that study: The overlap seen between related mothers and children slightly exceeded that of unrelated pairs, though not significantly.

The chain carries TRBV25-1 and TRBJ2-3; 12 bases match TRBD1. Specimen: blood. The sequence came from a boy aged 5 to 17 in good health. CDR3 amino acids: CASSVGTGGSTDTQYF. In DNA, the CDR3 is TGTGCCAGCAGTGTTGGGACAGGGGGCTCGACAGATACGCAGTATTTT.